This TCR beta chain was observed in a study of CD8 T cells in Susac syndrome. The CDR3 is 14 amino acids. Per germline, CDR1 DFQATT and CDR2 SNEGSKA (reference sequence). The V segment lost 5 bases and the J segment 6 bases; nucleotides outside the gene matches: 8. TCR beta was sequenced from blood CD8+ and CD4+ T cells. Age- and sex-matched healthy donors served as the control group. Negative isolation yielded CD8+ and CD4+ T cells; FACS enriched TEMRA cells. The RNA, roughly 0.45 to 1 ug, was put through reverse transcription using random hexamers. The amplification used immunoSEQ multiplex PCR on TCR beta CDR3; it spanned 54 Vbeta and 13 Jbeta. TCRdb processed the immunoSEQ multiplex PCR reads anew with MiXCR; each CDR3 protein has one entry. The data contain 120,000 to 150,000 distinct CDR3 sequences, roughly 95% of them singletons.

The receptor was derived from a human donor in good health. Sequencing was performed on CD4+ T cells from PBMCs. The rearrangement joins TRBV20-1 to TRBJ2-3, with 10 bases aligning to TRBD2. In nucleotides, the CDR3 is TGCAGTGCTTCCCCCCTAGCGGGAGCGGATACGCAGTATTTT. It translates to CSASPLAGADTQYF.